This entry lists 5 T cell receptor beta chains sequenced from one sample in a study of cytomegalovirus exposure and HLA in healthy donors. Both 60 Vbeta primers and 13 Jbeta primers went into the PCR. Generated by immunoSEQ multiplex PCR, the TCRdb table keeps only in-frame clones and is missing some. The data contain under 150,000 clones, roughly 80% of them singletons. Sequenced sample: PBMCs. These TCRs come from a woman in her 40s in good health and CMV-seropositive.

The J gene is TRBJ2-1, the V gene TRBV9; 8 nucleotides align to TRBD1. J gave up 1 base and V 0 bases, and 0 bases lay outside the gene matches. The CDR3 runs 15 residues. Germline lookup yields CDR1 SGDLS and CDR2 YYNGEE. DNA for the CDR3: TGTGCCAGCAGCGTAGGGACAGGGTCCTACAATGAGCAGTTCTTC. This encodes CASSVGTGSYNEQFF.

The chain couples TRBV7-9 to TRBJ2-1, with D possibly TRBD1 on 5 matching bases. Between the trimmed V and J ends, which lost 4 bases and 0 bases, there was a span of 10 bases. The CDR3 runs to 15 residues. The germline V gene encodes CDR1 SEHNR and CDR2 FQNEAQ (reference sequence). The CDR3 nucleotides read TGTGCCAGCAGCTCAGGGAACCCCTCCTACAATGAGCAGTTCTTC. It specifies CASSSGNPSYNEQFF.

The rearrangement joins TRBV7-6 to TRBJ2-3, with 8 bases identical to TRBD2. Germline lookup yields CDR1 SGHVS and CDR2 FNYEAQ. CDR3 size: 17 residues. The junction had 12 bases not matched to a gene; V was cut back by 2 bases and J by 5 bases. The CDR3 loop is CASSLLHGGGRGDTQYF. CDR3 DNA: TGTGCCAGCAGCTTACTCCACGGCGGGGGGCGGGGAGATACGCAGTATTTT.

The chain is built from TRBV7-9 and TRBJ1-5, with a weak D call TRBD1 (6 bases). The V and J ends lost 1 base and 4 bases respectively, with 11 bases between them. This CDR3 region has 15 residues. Germline V gene lookup returns CDR1 SEHNR and CDR2 FQNEAQ (reference sequence). The CDR3 here is CASSLGADRNQPQHF. CDR3 DNA: TGTGCCAGCAGCTTAGGAGCCGACAGGAATCAGCCCCAGCATTTT.

The chain uses TRBV6-4 and TRBJ1-1; D might be TRBD1 (6 bases). Trimming took off 5 bases at V and 11 bases at J, with 21 bases between the two ends. Per germline, CDR1 MRHNA and CDR2 SNTAGT. This CDR3 has 14 residues. CDR3 sequence: CASSSTDRLPPAFF. In DNA form, the CDR3 reads TGTGCCAGCAGTAGCACGGACAGACTACCCCCGGCTTTCTTT.